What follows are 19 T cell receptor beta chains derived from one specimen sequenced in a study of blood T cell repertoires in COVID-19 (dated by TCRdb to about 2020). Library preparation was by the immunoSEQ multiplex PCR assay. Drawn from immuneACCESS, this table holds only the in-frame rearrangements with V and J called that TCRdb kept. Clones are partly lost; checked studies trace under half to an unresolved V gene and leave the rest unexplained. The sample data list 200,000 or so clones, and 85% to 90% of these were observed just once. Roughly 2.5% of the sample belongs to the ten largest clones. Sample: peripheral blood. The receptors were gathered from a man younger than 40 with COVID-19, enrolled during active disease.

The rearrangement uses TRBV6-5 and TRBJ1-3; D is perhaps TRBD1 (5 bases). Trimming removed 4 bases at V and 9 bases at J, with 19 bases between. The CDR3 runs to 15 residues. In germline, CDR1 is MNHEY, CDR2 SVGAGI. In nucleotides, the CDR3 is TGTGCCAGCAGTTCCCGGGGACTTGGGGGACTCACCATATATTTT. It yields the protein CASSSRGLGGLTIYF.

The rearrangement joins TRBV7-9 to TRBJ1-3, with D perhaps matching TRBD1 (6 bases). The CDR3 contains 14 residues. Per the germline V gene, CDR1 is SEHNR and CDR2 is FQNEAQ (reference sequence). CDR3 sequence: CAPTGPLSGNTIYF. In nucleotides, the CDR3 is TGTGCTCCGACAGGCCCCCTCTCTGGAAACACCATATATTTT.

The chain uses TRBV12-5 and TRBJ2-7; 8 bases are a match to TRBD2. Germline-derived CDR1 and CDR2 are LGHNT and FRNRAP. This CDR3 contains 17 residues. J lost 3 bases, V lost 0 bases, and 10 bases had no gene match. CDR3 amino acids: CASGLVPGGDNLYEQYF. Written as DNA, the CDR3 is TGTGCTAGTGGTTTGGTACCGGGGGGGGACAACCTCTACGAGCAGTACTTC.

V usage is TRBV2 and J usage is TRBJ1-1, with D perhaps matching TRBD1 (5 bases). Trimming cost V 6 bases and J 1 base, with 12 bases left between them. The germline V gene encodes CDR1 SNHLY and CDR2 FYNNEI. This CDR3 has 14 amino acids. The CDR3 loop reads CASRVRGGNTEAFF. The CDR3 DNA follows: TGTGCCAGCAGAGTTCGGGGGGGGAACACTGAAGCTTTCTTT.

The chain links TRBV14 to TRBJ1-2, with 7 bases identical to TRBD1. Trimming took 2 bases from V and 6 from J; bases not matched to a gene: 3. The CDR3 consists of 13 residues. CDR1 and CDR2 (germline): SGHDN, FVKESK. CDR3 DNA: TGTGCCAGCAGCCAATTACAGGGGAATGGCTACACCTTC. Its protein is CASSQLQGNGYTF. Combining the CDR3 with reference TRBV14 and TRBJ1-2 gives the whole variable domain EAGVTQFPSHSVIEKGQTVTLRCDPISGHDNLYWYRRVMGKEIKFLLHFVKESKQDESGMPNNRFLAERTGGTYSTLKVQPAELEDSGVYFCASSQLQGNGYTFGSGTRLTVV.

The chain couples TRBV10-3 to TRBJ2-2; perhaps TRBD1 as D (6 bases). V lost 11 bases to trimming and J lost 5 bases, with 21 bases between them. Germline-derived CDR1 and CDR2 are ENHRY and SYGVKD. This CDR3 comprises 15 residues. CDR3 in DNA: TGTGCCCCCCGAGGGCCAGGGGAAAATACCGGGGAGCTGTTTTTT. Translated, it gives CAPRGPGENTGELFF.

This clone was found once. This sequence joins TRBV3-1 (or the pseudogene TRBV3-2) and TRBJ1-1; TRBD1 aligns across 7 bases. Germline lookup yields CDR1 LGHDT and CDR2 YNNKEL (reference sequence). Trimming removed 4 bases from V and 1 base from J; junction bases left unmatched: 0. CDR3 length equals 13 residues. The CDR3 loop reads CASSRQGNTEAFF. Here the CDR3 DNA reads TGTGCCAGCAGCCGACAGGGGAACACTGAAGCTTTCTTT.

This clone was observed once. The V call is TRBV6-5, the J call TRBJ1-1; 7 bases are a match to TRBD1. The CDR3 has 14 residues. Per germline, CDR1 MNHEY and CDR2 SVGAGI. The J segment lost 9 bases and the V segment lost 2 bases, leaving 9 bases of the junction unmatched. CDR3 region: CASSYVEGATQAFF. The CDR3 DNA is TGTGCCAGCAGTTACGTAGAGGGGGCGACTCAAGCTTTCTTT.

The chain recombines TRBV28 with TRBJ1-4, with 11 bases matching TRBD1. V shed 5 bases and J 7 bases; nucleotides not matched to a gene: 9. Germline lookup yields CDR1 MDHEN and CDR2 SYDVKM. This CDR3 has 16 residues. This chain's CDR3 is CASSGTRTGGSEKLFF. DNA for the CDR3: TGTGCCAGCAGTGGAACCAGGACAGGGGGCAGTGAAAAACTGTTTTTT.

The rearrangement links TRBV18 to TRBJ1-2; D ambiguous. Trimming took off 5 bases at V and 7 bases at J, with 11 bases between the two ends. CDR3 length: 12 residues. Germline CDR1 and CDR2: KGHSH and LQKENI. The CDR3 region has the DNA TGTGCCAGCTCATTGAGGGAGGGTGGCTACACCTTC. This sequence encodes CASSLREGGYTF.

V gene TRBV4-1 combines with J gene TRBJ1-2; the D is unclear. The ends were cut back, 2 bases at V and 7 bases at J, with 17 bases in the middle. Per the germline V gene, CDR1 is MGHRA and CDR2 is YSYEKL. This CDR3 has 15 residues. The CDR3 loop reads CASSQLIRVRSGYTF. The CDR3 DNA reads TGCGCCAGCAGCCAACTAATACGGGTGCGTTCTGGCTACACCTTC.

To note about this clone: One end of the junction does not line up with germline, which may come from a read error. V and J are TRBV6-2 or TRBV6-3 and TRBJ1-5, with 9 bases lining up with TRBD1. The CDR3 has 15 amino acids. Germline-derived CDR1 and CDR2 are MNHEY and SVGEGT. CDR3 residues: CASSPAGQGNQPQRF. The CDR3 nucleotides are TGTGCCAGCAGTCCCGCGGGACAGGGCAATCAGCCCCAGCGTTTT.

Here the CDR3 DNA reads TGTGCCAGCAGTTTTAGGACTAGCCCCCATCGGGAGCAGTACTTC. Its translation is CASSFRTSPHREQYF. The chain combines TRBV28 with TRBJ2-7, with TRBD2 matching 8 bases. Per the germline V gene, CDR1 is MDHEN and CDR2 is SYDVKM. The CDR3 loop spans 15 amino acids. The V and J ends lost 3 bases and 7 bases, in that order; junction bases with no gene match: 11.

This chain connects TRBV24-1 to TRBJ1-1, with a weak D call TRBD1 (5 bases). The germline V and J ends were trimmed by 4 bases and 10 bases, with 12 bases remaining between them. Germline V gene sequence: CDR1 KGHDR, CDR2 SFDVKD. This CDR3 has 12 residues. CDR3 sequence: CATSDPGRVAFF. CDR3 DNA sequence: TGTGCCACCAGTGACCCCGGCAGGGTAGCTTTCTTT.

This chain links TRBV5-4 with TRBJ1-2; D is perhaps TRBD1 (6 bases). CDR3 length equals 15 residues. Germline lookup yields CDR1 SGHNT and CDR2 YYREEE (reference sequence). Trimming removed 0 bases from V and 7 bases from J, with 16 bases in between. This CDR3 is CASSLDFKGVGGYTF. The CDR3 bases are TGTGCCAGCAGCTTGGACTTTAAGGGGGTGGGTGGCTACACCTTC.

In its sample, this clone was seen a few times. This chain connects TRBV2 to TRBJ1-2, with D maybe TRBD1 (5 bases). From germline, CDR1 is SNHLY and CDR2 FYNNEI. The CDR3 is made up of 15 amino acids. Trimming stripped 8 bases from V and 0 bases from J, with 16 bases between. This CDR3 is CASGAYRRTNYGYTF. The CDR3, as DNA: TGTGCCAGCGGGGCCTACAGGCGAACTAACTATGGCTACACCTTC.

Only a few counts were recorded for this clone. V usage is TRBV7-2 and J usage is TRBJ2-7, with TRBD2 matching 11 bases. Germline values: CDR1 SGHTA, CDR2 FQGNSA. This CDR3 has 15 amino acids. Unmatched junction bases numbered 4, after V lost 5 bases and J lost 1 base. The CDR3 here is CASSPLAGGSYEQYF. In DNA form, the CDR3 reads TGTGCCAGCAGCCCATTAGCGGGGGGGTCCTACGAGCAGTACTTC.

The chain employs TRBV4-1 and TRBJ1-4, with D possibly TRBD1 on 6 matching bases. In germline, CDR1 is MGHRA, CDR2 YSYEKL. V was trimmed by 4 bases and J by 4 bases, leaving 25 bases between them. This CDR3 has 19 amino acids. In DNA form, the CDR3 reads TGCGCCAGCAGCCCTACTCCCGAGGGGGTCGGATATCTTAATGAAAAACTGTTTTTT. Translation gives CASSPTPEGVGYLNEKLFF.

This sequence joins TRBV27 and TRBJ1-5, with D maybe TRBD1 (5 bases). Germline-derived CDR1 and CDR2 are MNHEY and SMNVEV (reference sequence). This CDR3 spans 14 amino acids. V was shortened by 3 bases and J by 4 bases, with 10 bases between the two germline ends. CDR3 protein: CASSFGGENQPQHF. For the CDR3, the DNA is TGTGCCAGCAGTTTCGGGGGGGAAAATCAGCCCCAGCATTTT.